A selection of T cell receptor beta chains follows, all from one sample in a study of blood T cell repertoires in COVID-19. TCRdb's copy holds only in-frame clones and misses some; the assay was immunoSEQ multiplex PCR. Among about 120,000 clones listed, roughly 83% were seen once. The sequencing input was peripheral blood. Every receptor here comes from a woman older than 75 with acute or convalescent COVID-19. Each CDR3 is given with its conserved first and last residue. Each record gives: CDR3 protein, D gene, V gene. A D gene is named only where the DNA matches it firmly.

cdr3_aa: CASSVTSGRNADTQYF
d_call: TRBD2
v_call: TRBV27

cdr3_aa: CASSLQGLAGGGNNEQFF
d_call: TRBD2
v_call: TRBV7-2

cdr3_aa: CASSLGQGDYGYTF
d_call: TRBD1
v_call: TRBV5-1

cdr3_aa: CASGLRARGRNEQFF
d_call: TRBD1
v_call: TRBV12-5

cdr3_aa: CASSLGTGSPGGEKLFF
d_call: TRBD1
v_call: TRBV7-9

cdr3_aa: CASSEELISYGYTF
d_call: NA
v_call: TRBV2

cdr3_aa: CASSPQGINEQFF
d_call: NA
v_call: TRBV9

cdr3_aa: CASSYPGRGEQYF
d_call: TRBD2
v_call: TRBV6-6

cdr3_aa: CASSYSNLASNSPLHF
d_call: NA
v_call: TRBV6-5

cdr3_aa: CSVWSLNTEAFF
d_call: NA
v_call: TRBV29-1